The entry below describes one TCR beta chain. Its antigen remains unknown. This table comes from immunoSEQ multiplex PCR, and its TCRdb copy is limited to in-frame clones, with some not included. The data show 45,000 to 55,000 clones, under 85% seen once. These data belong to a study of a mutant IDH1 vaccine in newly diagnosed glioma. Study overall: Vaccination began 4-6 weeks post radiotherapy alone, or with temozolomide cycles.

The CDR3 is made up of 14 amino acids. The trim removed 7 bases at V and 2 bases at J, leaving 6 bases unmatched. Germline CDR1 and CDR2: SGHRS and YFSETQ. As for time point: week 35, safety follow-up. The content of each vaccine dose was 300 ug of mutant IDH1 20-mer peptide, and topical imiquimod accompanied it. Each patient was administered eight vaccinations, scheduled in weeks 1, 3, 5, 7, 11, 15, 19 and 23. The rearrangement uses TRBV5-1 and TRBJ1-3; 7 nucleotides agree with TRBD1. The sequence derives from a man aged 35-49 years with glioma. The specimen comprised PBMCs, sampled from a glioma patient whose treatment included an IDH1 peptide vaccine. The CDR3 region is CASRKTGAGNTIYF. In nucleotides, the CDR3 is TGCGCCAGCCGCAAAACAGGGGCTGGAAACACCATATATTTT.